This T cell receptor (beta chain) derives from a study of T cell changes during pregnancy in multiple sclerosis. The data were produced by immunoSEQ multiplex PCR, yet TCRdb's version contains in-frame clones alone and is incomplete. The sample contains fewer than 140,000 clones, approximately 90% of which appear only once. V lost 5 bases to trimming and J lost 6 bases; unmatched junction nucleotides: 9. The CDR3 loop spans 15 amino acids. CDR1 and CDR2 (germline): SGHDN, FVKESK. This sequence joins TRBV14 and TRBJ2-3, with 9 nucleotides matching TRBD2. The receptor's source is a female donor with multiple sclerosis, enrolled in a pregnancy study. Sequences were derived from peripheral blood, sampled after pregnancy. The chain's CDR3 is CASSVQTSGRDTQYF. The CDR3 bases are TGTGCCAGCAGCGTACAGACTAGCGGTCGTGATACGCAGTATTTT. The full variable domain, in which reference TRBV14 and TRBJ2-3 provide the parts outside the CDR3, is EAGVTQFPSHSVIEKGQTVTLRCDPISGHDNLYWYRRVMGKEIKFLLHFVKESKQDESGMPNNRFLAERTGGTYSTLKVQPAELEDSGVYFCASSVQTSGRDTQYFGPGTRLTVL.